This T cell receptor (beta chain) comes out of a study of patients and donors after allogeneic stem cell transplantation. This CDR3 region has 14 residues. V lost 6 bases and J 3 bases, leaving 13 bases between the germline ends. From germline, CDR1 is MNHEY and CDR2 SVGAGI. TCRdb reprocessed the RT-PCR reads via MiXCR and lists one record per CDR3 protein. Of about 90,000 distinct CDR3 sequences in the sample, 40% to 60% were seen once. The V and J genes are TRBV6-5 and TRBJ2-3, with D perhaps TRBD2 (6 bases). This clonotype was sampled from a human donor who was either an allogeneic HSCT recipient or a stem cell or donor lymphocyte infusion donor (not recorded which). It is not recorded whose cells these are; they may come from a transplant donor. Sequencing was performed on blood, either unsorted or a sorted T cell fraction (not recorded which). The CDR3, as DNA: TGTGCCAGCAGGGACCTAGCGAGGACAGATACGCAGTATTTT. Translation gives CASRDLARTDTQYF.